This T cell receptor (beta chain) stems from a study of cytomegalovirus exposure and HLA in healthy donors listed by TCRdb under 2017. Background for the entire study: An earlier analysis of around 600 of the donors reported more than 250 Gb of sequence data and more than 90 million unique TCR beta sequences from 150 million to 200 million T cells. HLA typing included class I and class II loci at four-digit resolution. Among about 360 genotyped donors of the cohort, an average of 235,054 unique TCR beta nucleotide sequences were sequenced per donor, 15% to 20% of them non-productive. The study used immunosequencing to profile the T cell repertoires of some 600 subjects and linked those repertoires to cytomegalovirus serostatus. All discovery cohort repertoires had been generated using a single sequencing platform. In the later analysis, no new phenotypic data were used to find candidate immune exposures; instead, reliance was placed on TCR beta sequences and their occurrence across donors. Besides the first cohort of some 670 subjects, a separate validation cohort made up of 120 different subjects was used. Roughly five DR-DQ haplotypes were treated as single units for association and clustering because of strong linkage in the cohort. Donor age, sex, ethnicity and CMV serostatus were collected together with the repertoire data. The aim of the study was to test whether cataloging public T cell receptors could identify signatures of past pathogen exposure. Roughly 300 gigabases of sequencing data and roughly 90 million unique TCR sequences were included in an early release covering roughly 600 HLA-typed donors. High-throughput TCR immunosequencing, statistical association of individual TCRs with disease status, and machine learning were combined to predict cytomegalovirus infection status. An earlier analysis of several hundred of the donors applied high-throughput TCR beta sequencing to assess whether each TCR beta V gene segment acted as functional or pseudogenic. In a later analysis, previously published TCR beta repertoires from 500 to 750 donors were re-analyzed and high-resolution HLA genotyping was added so that TCR occurrence patterns could be studied. Genome-wide SNP genotypes for about three fifths of the roughly 670 donors were used in a later genetic analysis, which treated that subset as a discovery cohort. Among the roughly 400 genotyped donors, approximately 77% belonged to the genetic ancestry cluster associated with self-reported Caucasian donors. The number of donors typed differed by locus, with roughly 620-630 for A, B, C, DRB1 and DQB1, 522 for DQA1, nearly 610 for DPA1, and some 440 for DPB1.

The library was generated by the immunoSEQ multiplex PCR assay. For the multiplex PCR, a mixture combining 60 forward primers for TCR Vbeta segments and 13 reverse primers for TCR Jbeta segments was used. The CDR3 region of rearranged TCR beta genes was amplified from genomic DNA by a multiplex PCR assay. The Illumina HiSeq System was used to sequence the amplified TCR beta libraries as 87-base-pair reads. Turning to the authors' computational methods: Across the 600 to 700 repertoires, a later analysis counted roughly 77 million unique TCR beta chains, 9 million to 14 million of which were shared by at least two donors. A nearest-neighbor algorithm error-corrected the raw reads and collapsed the reads into unique sequences, merging closely related sequences to remove PCR and sequencing errors. V, D and J gene segments were assigned by aligning CDR3 sequences to IMGT reference sequences. For a sequence to be retained, at least a six-nucleotide match to both a V gene segment and a J gene segment was required. Rearrangements were called productive when the CDR3 lacked stop codons and stayed in frame with V and J; all others were non-productive. CDR3 was defined according to IMGT convention as the region running from the second conserved V-encoded cysteine to the conserved J-encoded phenylalanine. The earlier analysis of roughly 590 of the donors excluded any sequence lacking an unambiguous match to a single V gene segment. An earlier analysis of fewer than 650 of the donors classified V segments as functional when productive rearrangements were above 56.7% and as segregating when the standard deviation between donors was above 5%. A statistical classification framework was built for diagnosing cytomegalovirus status from the catalog of TCR beta chain sequences. A later analysis assigned V and J genes by comparing TCR nucleotide sequences with IMGT/GENE-DB human TR gene sequences. The TCRdist pipeline was used in a later analysis to assign CDR3 sequences and most-parsimonious VDJ recombination scenarios. In a later analysis, every TCR beta chain was defined by the combination of its CDR3 amino acid sequence and its V-gene family, and reads without a unique V-gene family were dropped. A later analysis removed 592 highly shared, low-generation-probability nucleotide sequences to deal with suspected cross-contamination and a sequencing artifact. A later analysis calculated a clonal expansion index for each public chain from normalized within-repertoire ranks of inferred template counts. In a later analysis, generation probabilities were computed with a VDJ recombination model fitted to out-of-frame rearrangements, and the resulting probabilities were checked against IGoR. In a later analysis, hypergeometric tests were used to score TCR-TCR, TCR-HLA and TCR-CMV co-occurrence, with a repertoire-size bias correction applied to TCR pairs. False discovery rates were estimated in a later analysis by permuting HLA or CMV assignments 20 times. In a later analysis, co-occurring TCRs were grouped using DBSCAN, and TCRdist sequence similarity was added for clustering within HLA-allele-positive subsets. For co-occurrence clustering, repertoires with fewer than 30,000 or more than 120,000 public chains were excluded, along with several repertoires with anomalous nucleotide sharing. TCRdb holds this immuneACCESS table with in-frame rearrangements only. Some clones are missing; in checked studies, unresolved V genes explain under half, and the rest has no known cause. For V, J and clone size, that table is used; D and trimming come from the DNA. The sample contains 150,000 to 200,000 clones, 87% of them found a single time. The top ten hold 0.9% to 1.2% of the sample.

This clone has a handful of counts. The clone's antigen remains unknown. Base qualities are missing; no much larger clone stands one base away. The CDR3 spans 11 residues, from the cysteine through the phenylalanine. Only CDR3 DNA remains: 33 bases, in frame from the first base. The junction carries 6 bases between V and J, which are trimmed by 5 bases and 5 bases respectively. CDR1 and CDR2 are read off the germline V gene as MNHEY and SVGAGI. The cohort was made up of hundreds of healthy bone marrow donors. At the time of sampling, every cohort member was nominally healthy, though immune exposures that went unrecorded were likely present. The donor tested CMV seronegative, placing the donor among the 350 to 400 seronegative members of the cohort. A peripheral blood sample was provided by each donor, and peripheral blood mononuclear cells were used for TCR beta sequencing. The Qiagen DNeasy Blood Extraction Kit was used to extract genomic DNA from the blood cell samples.

General findings and caveats noted by the study authors: The classifier was reported to diagnose cytomegalovirus status with high specificity and sensitivity in both the original and validation cohorts. The presence/absence analyses assumed that sequencing depth was roughly uniform across donors, and that assumption may not be true. A group of highly shared sequence variants was considered likely to be a technical artifact of the sequencing pipeline. The authors suggested that the approach could potentially be generalized to other disease states and immunological phenotypes. Assigning TCR associations to individual alleles was difficult when HLA alleles, especially DR and DQ, strongly co-occurred. In a later analysis, HLA-associated TCR beta chains were found to be more clonally expanded and to have lower generation probabilities than equally common non-associated chains. In a later genetic analysis, fewer N-insertions in productive TCRs were reported among donors in an Asian-associated ancestry cluster than the roughly 700-donor mean. This cohort had only TCR beta chains sequenced, and the lack of alpha or paired-chain data limited which features could be detected. Broadly in line with IMGT annotations, most TCR beta V segments showed up in productive rearrangements about 87% or about 30% of the time in an earlier analysis of a few hundred of the donors. Because the 87-base-pair reads could not distinguish some IMGT-functional V segments, including TRBV6-2 and TRBV6-3, those segments were excluded. According to a later analysis, TCR association rates differed among HLA loci, with DRB1 alleles showing the most associated TCRs and HLA-C alleles showing the fewest. In vitro tests confirmed that a few of the cytomegalovirus-associated TCR beta chains recognize cytomegalovirus antigens. A later analysis reported that several top co-occurrence clusters appeared linked to parvovirus B19, influenza, CMV and Epstein-Barr virus. Most TCR sequences were observed very rarely across donors, whereas some public TCRs were present in many individuals. V-gene and J-gene trimming of TCR beta chains was associated with a missense DCLRE1C variant in a later genetic analysis, and the association was replicated in an independent cohort. A later analysis associated 15,000 or so TCR beta sequences with specific HLA alleles at a false discovery rate of 0.05. A total of 150 to 200 TCR beta chains were listed by the study as associated with cytomegalovirus. Because HLA typing was unavailable for some donors at each locus, only the typed subset was used in association tests. The earlier analysis of some 560 of the donors excluded some 15 rarely observed V segments, including chromosome 9 orphons, because counts were too low. Correlated functional status among segregating V segments might be attributable to linkage disequilibrium, but an unknown experimental factor could not be ruled out. A further reported finding was that TCR beta sequences accurately predicted the HLA-A and HLA-B alleles for most subjects in the first cohort. According to a later analysis, most CMV-associated TCR beta chains appeared to be HLA-restricted, and the HLA associations seemed to be driven largely by CMV exposure. The only immune exposure information available for the cohort was CMV serostatus.

Sequencing was done on a sample of PBMCs. The sequence is built from TRBV6-5 and TRBJ1-2; the D gene is not confidently resolved. The clonotype was recovered from a boy aged 2 to 9 in good health and CMV-seronegative. DNA sequence: TGTGCCAGCAGTCCGTTGTATGGCTACACCTTC. It codes for CASSPLYGYTF.